This T cell receptor beta chain was observed in a study of Ad26.COV2.S vaccination and SARS-CoV-2 variants. The wider study: The vaccine Ad26.COV2.S was put into the muscle once, or twice with 56 days between. Study conclusions and caveats: In TCR breadth and depth analyses, total T cell responses may have been underestimated. Vaccine and placebo recipients had similar non-spike TCR breadth.

This clone has only one observation. Its specificity is not known. Treatment: about 20 received Ad26.COV2.S at low or high dose, single or two shots; roughly 5 received placebo; per-sample allocation not given. Collection of the samples took place on day 63 after the first injection of vaccine or placebo. Expressing Wuhan-strain SARS-CoV-2 spike, an Ad26 vector served as the vaccine. Germline V gene data show CDR1 as SGDLS and CDR2 as YYNGEE. With V trimmed by 4 bases and J by 1 base, 9 bases remained unmatched. The length of the CDR3 is 16 residues. Clones were read by immunoSEQ multiplex PCR, and TCRdb kept only the in-frame ones, dropping some. The sample lists about half a million clones, 80% to 90% occurring once.

Specimen: peripheral blood, collected in a trial of Ad26.COV2.S vaccine versus placebo. The TCR sequence derives from a person between 18 and 65 years old who received the Ad26.COV2.S COVID-19 vaccine or a placebo. This rearrangement joins TRBV9 to TRBJ2-3, with 7 bases fitting TRBD1. CDR3 coding DNA: TGTGCCAGCAGCCCTACAGGGGTCCCGCGCACAGATACGCAGTATTTT. Translation gives CASSPTGVPRTDTQYF.